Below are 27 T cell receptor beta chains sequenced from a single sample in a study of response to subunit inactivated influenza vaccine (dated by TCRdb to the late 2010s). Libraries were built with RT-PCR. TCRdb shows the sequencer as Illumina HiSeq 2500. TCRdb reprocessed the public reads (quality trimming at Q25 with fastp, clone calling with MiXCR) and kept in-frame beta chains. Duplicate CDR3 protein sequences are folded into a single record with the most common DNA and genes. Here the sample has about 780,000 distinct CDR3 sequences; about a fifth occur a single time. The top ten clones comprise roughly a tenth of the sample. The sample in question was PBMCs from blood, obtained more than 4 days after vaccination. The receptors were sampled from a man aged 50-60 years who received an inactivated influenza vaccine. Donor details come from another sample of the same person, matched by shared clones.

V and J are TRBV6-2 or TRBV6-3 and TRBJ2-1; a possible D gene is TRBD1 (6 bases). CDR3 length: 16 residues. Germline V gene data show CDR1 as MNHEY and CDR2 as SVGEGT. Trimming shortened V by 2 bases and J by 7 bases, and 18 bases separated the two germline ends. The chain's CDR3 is CASSYQNQGLRNEQFF. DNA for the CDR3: TGTGCCAGCAGTTACCAGAATCAGGGGCTGAGAAATGAGCAGTTCTTC.

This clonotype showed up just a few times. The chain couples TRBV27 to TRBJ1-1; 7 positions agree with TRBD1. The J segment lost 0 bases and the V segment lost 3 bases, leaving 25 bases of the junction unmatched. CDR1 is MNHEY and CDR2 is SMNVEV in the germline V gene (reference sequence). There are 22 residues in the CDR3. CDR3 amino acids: CASSFRAGGFFLESRLNTEAFF. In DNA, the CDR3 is TGTGCCAGCAGTTTTCGTGCAGGGGGGTTCTTTTTGGAGTCTCGCCTGAACACTGAAGCTTTCTTT.

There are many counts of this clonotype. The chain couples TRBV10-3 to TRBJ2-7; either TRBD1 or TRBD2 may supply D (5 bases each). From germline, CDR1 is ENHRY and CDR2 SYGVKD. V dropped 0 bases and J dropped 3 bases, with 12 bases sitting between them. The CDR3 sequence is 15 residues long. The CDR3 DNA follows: TGTGCCATCAGTGAGTCGGGCGGGCAGGGCTACGAGCAGTACTTC. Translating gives CAISESGGQGYEQYF.

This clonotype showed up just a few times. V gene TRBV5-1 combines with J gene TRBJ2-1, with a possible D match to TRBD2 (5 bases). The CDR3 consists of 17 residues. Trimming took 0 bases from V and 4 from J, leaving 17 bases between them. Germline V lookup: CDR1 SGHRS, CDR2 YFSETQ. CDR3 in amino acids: CASSLEPEDWLYNEQFF. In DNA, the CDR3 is TGCGCCAGCAGCTTGGAACCTGAGGACTGGCTGTACAATGAGCAGTTCTTC.

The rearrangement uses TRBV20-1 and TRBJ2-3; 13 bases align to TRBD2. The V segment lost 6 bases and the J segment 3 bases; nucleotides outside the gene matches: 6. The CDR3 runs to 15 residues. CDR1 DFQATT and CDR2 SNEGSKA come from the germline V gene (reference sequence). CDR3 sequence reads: CSAQRTSGRTDTQYF. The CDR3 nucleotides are TGCAGTGCCCAGAGGACTAGCGGGAGAACAGATACGCAGTATTTT.

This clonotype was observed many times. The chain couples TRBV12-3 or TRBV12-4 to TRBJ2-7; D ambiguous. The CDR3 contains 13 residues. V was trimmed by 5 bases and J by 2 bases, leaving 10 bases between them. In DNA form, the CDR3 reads TGTGCCAGCAGTGGTACGGAGACCTACGAGCAGTACTTC. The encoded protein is CASSGTETYEQYF.

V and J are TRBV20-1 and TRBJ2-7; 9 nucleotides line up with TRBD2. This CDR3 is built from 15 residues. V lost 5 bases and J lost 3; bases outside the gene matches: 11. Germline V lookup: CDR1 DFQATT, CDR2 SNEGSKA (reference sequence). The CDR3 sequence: CSAPNYPAGGYEQYF. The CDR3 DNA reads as TGCAGTGCTCCCAACTACCCAGCGGGAGGCTACGAGCAGTACTTC.

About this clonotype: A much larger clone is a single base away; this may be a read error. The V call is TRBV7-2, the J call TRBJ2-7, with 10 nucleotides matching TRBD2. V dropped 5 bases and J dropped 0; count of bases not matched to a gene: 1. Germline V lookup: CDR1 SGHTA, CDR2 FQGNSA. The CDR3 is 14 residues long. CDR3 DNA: TGTGCCAGCAGCGCTAGCGGGAGCTCCTACGAGCAGTACTTC. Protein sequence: CASSASGSSYEQYF.

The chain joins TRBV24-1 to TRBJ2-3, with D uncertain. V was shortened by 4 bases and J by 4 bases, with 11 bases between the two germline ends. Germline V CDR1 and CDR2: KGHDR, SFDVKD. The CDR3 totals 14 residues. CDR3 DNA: TGTGCCACCAGTGACCCCAAGACATCAGATACGCAGTATTTT. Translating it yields CATSDPKTSDTQYF.

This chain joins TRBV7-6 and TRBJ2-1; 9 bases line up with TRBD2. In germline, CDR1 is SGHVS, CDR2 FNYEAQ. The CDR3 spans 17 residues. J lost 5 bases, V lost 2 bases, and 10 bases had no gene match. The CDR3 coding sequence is TGTGCCAGCAGCTTACAGATTATACTAGCGGGTAACAATGAGCAGTTCTTC. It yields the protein CASSLQIILAGNNEQFF.

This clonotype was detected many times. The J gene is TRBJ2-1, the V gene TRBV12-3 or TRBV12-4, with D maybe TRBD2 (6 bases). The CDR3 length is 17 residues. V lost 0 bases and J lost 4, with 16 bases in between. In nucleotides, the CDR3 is TGTGCCAGCAGTTTAGCCCTGGGCGGGCGGGGTTACAATGAGCAGTTCTTC. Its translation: CASSLALGGRGYNEQFF.

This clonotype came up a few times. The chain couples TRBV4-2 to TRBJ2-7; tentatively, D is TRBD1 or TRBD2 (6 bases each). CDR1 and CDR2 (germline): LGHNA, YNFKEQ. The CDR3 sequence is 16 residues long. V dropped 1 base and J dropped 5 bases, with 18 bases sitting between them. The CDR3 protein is CASSQGVPGAVNEQYF. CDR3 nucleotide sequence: TGTGCCAGCAGCCAAGGGGTACCGGGGGCCGTGAACGAGCAGTACTTC.

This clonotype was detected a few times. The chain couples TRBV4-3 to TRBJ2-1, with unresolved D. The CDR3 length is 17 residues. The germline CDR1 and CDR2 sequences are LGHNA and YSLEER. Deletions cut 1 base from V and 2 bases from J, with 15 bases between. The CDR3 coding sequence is TGCGCCAGCAGCCAAGGAACTGCCGGTATCGCCTACAATGAGCAGTTCTTC. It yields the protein CASSQGTAGIAYNEQFF.

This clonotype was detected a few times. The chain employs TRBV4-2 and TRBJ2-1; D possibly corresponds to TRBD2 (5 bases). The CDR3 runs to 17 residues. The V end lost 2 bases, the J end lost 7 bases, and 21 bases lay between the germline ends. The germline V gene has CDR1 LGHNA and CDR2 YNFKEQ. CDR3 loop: CASSQTVTKAPGNEQFF. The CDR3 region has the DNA TGTGCCAGCAGCCAAACCGTTACTAAGGCCCCGGGGAATGAGCAGTTCTTC.

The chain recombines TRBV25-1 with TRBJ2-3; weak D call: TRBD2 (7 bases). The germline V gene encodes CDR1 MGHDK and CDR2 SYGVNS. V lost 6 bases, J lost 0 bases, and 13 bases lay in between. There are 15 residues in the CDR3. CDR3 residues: CASRSAGASTDTQYF. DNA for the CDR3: TGTGCCAGCAGGAGCGCGGGGGCTAGCACAGATACGCAGTATTTT.

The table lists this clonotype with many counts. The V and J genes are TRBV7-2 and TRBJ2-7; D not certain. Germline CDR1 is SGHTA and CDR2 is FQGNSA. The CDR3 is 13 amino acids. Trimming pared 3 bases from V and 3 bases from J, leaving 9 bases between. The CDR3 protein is CASSFGSYYEQYF. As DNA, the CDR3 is TGTGCCAGCAGCTTTGGCAGCTACTACGAGCAGTACTTC.

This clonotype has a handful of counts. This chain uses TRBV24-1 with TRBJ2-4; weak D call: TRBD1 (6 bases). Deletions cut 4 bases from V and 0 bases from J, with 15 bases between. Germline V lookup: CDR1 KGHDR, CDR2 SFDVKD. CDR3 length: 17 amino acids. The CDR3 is CATSETDRNAAKNIQYF. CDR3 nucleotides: TGTGCCACCAGTGAAACCGACAGGAATGCAGCCAAAAACATTCAGTACTTC.

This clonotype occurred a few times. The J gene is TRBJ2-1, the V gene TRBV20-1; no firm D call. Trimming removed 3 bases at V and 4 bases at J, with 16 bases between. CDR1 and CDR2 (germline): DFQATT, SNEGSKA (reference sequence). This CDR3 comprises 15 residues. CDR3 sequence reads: CSASQRRSLYNEQFF. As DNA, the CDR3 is TGCAGTGCTAGTCAGCGACGATCACTTTACAATGAGCAGTTCTTC.

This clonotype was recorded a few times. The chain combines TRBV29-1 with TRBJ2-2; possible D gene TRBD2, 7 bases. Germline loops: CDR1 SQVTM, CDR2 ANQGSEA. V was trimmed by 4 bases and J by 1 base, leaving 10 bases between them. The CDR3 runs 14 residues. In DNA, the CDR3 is TGCAGCGTTGGGGAGGGGGGGAACACCGGGGAGCTGTTTTTT. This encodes CSVGEGGNTGELFF.

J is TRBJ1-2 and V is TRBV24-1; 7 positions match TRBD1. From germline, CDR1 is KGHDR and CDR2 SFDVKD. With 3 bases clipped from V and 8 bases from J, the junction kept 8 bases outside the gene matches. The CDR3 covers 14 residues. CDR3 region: CATSDATGLRGYTF. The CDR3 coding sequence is TGTGCCACCAGTGATGCGACAGGGTTAAGGGGCTACACCTTC.

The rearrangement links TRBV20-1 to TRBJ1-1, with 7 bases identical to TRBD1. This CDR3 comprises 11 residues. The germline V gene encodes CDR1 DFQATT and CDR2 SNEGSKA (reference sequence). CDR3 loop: CTTRGMAEAFF. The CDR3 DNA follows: TGCACCACCAGGGGGATGGCTGAAGCTTTCTTT.

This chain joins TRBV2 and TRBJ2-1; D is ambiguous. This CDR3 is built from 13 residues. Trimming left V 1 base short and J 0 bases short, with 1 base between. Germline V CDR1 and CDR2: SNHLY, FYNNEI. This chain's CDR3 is CASSEGSYNEQFF. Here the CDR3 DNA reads TGTGCCAGCAGTGAAGGCTCCTACAATGAGCAGTTCTTC.

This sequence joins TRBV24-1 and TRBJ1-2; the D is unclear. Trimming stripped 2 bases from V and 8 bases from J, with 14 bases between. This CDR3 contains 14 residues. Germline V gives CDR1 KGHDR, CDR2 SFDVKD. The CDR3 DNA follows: TGTGCCACCAGTGATTCGGACTTCGGGAGCGGCTACACCTTC. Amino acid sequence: CATSDSDFGSGYTF.

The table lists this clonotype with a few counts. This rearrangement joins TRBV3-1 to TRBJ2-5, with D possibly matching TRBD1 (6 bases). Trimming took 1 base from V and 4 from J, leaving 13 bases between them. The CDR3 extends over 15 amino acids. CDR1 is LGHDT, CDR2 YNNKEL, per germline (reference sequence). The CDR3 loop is CASSQVSRGAETQYF. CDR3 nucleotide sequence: TGTGCCAGCAGCCAAGTCAGCAGGGGAGCAGAGACCCAGTACTTC.

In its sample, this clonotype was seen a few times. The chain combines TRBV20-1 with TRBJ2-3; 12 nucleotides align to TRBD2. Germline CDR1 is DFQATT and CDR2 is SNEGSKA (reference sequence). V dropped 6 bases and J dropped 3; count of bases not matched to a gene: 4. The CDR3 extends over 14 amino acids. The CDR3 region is CSAMGTSGTDTQYF. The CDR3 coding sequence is TGCAGTGCAATGGGGACTAGCGGGACAGATACGCAGTATTTT.

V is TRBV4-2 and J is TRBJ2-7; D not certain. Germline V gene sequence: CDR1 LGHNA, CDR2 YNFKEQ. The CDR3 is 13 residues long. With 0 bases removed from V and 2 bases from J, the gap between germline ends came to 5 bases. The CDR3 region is CASSQDQAYEQYF. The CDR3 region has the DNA TGTGCCAGCAGCCAAGATCAGGCCTACGAGCAGTACTTC.

The CDR3 coding sequence is TGTGCCAGCAGTTTAGACAGTCAGCCCCAGCATTTT. Residues: CASSLDSQPQHF. This chain links TRBV12-3 or TRBV12-4 with TRBJ1-5; D ambiguous. Trimming cost V 1 base and J 6 bases, with 4 bases left between them. The CDR3 spans 12 residues.